The subject of this entry is one T cell receptor beta chain. Antigen unknown. The CDR3 loop spans 14 amino acids. J was trimmed by 4 bases and V by 7 bases; bases with no gene match: 3. In germline, CDR1 is MDHEN, CDR2 SYDVKM. Vbeta (60) and Jbeta (13) primers were used in the PCR. Generated by immunoSEQ multiplex PCR, the TCRdb table keeps only in-frame clones and is missing some. The sample has about 150,000 clones, 60% to 85% seen once; the top ten hold 13%. This entry belongs to a study of cytomegalovirus exposure and HLA in healthy donors. Study-level findings and limits: There were 150 to 200 TCR beta chains listed as cytomegalovirus-associated. Versus the approximately 720-donor mean, an Asian-associated ancestry cluster reportedly showed fewer N-insertions in a later analysis. Later analysis associated a missense DCLRE1C variant with TCR beta V- and J-gene trimming.

The TCR was taken from a man aged 35 to 55 in good health and CMV-seropositive. The chain carries TRBV28 and TRBJ2-2, with 10 nucleotides matching TRBD2. Sequences were obtained from PBMCs. This CDR3 reads CASTGTSVTGELFF. CDR3 nucleotides: TGTGCCAGCACTGGGACTAGCGTCACCGGGGAGCTGTTTTTT.